This T cell receptor beta chain was recorded in a study of Ad26.COV2.S vaccination and SARS-CoV-2 variants. Treatment: about 20 received Ad26.COV2.S at low or high dose, single or two shots; 5 received placebo; per-sample allocation not given. On day 63 after the first injection, vaccine and placebo recipients gave samples. TCRdb keeps only in-frame clones here, not all; method: immunoSEQ multiplex PCR. Of about 350,000 clones listed, around 89% are singletons. Germline V gene lookup returns CDR1 SGHNT and CDR2 YYREEE (reference sequence). CDR3 length equals 12 residues. The V gene lost 5 bases and the J gene lost 9 bases, with 12 bases spanning the gap.

Sequenced material: peripheral blood, taken in a trial of Ad26.COV2.S vaccine versus placebo. The TCR comes from a person between 18 and 60 years old who received the Ad26.COV2.S COVID-19 vaccine or a placebo. V is TRBV5-4 and J is TRBJ2-1; weak D call: TRBD1 (5 bases). The CDR3: CASSFQGSEQFF. The CDR3 nucleotides are TGTGCCAGCAGTTTTCAGGGTTCTGAGCAGTTCTTC.